The sequence of this T cell receptor (beta chain) was determined in a study of blood T cell repertoires in COVID-19. Study-wide context: Sites across the United States, Italy and Spain contributed samples from acute and convalescent COVID-19. T cells, B-cell-depleted T cells, or PBMCs provided the cDNA or gDNA that served as material.

CDR3 length: 12 amino acids. V lost 5 bases, J lost 7 bases, and 10 bases lay in between. Original methodology: Counts of nucleated cells, estimated from reference gene primer amplification, were obtained. Generated by immunoSEQ multiplex PCR, the TCRdb table keeps only in-frame clones and is missing some. V and J calls plus clone size are reproduced from that table; the DNA served to infer D and trimming. The sample shows 150,000 to 200,000 clones, 86% of them seen only once. The receptor was isolated from a man aged 60 to 75 with acute or convalescent COVID-19. Sequences were obtained from peripheral blood. The chain employs TRBV5-3 and TRBJ1-5, with TRBD1 as a possible D gene (6 bases). TRBV5-3 is filed as an ORF, its function uncertain. The DNA for the CDR3 is TGTGCCAGAAGTTGGGGGCGGCAGCCCCAGCATTTT. Translating it yields CARSWGRQPQHF.